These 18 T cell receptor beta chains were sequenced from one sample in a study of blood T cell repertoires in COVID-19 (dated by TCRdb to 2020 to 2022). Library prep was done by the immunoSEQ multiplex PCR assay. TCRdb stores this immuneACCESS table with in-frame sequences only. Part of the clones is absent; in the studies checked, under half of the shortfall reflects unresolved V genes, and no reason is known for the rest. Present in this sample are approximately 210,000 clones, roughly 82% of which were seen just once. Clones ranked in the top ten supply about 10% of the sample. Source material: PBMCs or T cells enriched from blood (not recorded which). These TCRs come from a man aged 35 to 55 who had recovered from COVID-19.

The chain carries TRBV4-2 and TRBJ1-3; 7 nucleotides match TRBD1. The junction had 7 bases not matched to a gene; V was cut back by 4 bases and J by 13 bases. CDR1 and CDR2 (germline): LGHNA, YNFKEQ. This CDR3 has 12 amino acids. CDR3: CASSRQTGKIYF. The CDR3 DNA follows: TGTGCCAGCAGCCGGCAGACAGGGAAGATATATTTT.

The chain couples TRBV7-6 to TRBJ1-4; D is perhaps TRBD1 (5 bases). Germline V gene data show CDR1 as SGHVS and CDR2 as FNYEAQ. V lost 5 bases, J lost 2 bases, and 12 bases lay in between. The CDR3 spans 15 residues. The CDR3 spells CASSLGGGTNEKLFF. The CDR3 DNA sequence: TGTGCCAGCAGCCTCGGGGGGGGTACTAATGAAAAACTGTTTTTT.

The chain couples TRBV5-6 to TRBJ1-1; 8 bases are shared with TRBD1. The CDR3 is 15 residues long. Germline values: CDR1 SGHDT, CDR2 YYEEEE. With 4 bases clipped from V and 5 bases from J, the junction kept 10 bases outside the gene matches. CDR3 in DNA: TGTGCCAGCAGCAATGAGGCAGGGGGCTGGACTGAAGCTTTCTTT. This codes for CASSNEAGGWTEAFF.

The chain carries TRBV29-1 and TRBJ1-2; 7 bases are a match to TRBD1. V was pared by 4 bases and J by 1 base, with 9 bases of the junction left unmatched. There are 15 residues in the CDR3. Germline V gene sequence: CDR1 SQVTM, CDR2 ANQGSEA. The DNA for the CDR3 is TGCAGCGTTGTCCCCGGGACAGTCTTTAACTATGGCTACACCTTC. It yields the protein CSVVPGTVFNYGYTF.

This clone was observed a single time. This CDR3 is CASSLERELGDTQYF. CDR3 DNA sequence: TGTGCCAGCAGCTTAGAACGGGAGCTAGGAGATACGCAGTATTTT. V is TRBV7-2 and J is TRBJ2-3; possibly TRBD2 for D (6 bases). The CDR3 runs 15 residues. Per the germline V gene, CDR1 is SGHTA and CDR2 is FQGNSA. The ends were cut back, 1 base at V and 5 bases at J, with 13 bases in the middle. Full variable domain (rest looked up from reference TRBV7-2 and TRBJ2-3): GAGVSQSPSNKVTEKGKDVELRCDPISGHTALYWYRQSLGQGLEFLIYFQGNSAPDKSGLPSDRFSAERTGGSVSTLTIQRTQQEDSAVYLCASSLERELGDTQYFGPGTRLTVL.

The CDR3 loop reads CASSEPRVGLGYTF. The CDR3 DNA follows: TGCGCCAGCAGTGAACCCAGGGTTGGGTTAGGCTACACCTTC. The chain recombines TRBV10-2 with TRBJ1-2; tentative D call: TRBD1 (5 bases). The ends were cut back, 3 bases at V and 8 bases at J, with 16 bases in the middle. CDR1 WSHSY and CDR2 SAAADI come from the germline V gene. The CDR3 is made up of 14 amino acids.

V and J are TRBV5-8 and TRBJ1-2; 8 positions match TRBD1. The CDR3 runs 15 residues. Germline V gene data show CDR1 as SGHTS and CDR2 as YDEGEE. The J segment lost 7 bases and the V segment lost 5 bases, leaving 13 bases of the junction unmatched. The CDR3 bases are TGTGCCAGCAGTCGCAGCAGGGGGCTGGAGGCTGGCTACACCTTC. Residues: CASSRSRGLEAGYTF.

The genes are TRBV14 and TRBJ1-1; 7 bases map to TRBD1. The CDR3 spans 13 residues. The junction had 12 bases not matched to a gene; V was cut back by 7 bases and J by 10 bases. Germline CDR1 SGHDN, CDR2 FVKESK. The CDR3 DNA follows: TGTGCCAGCACCCCAAGCTTGACAGGGCGAGCTTTCTTT. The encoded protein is CASTPSLTGRAFF.

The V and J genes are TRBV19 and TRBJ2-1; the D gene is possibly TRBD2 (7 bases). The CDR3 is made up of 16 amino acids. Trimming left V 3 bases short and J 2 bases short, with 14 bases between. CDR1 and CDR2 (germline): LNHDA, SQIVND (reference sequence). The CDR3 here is CASSIRGGKAYNEQFF. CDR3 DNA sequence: TGTGCCAGTAGTATTAGGGGGGGAAAAGCCTACAATGAGCAGTTCTTC.

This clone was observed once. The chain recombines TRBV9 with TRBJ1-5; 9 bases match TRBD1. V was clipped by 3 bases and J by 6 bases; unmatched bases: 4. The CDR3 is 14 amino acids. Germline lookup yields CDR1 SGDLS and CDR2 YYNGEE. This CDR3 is CASSADRGSQPQHF. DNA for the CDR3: TGTGCCAGCAGCGCCGACAGGGGGAGTCAGCCCCAGCATTTT.

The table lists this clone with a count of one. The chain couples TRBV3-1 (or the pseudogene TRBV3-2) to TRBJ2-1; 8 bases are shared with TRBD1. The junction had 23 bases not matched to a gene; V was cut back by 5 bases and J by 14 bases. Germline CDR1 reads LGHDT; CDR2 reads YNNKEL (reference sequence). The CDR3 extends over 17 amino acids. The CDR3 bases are TGTGCCAGCAGCTGGACCTTTCCTACAGGACAGGGATCATCGGAGTTCTTC. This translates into CASSWTFPTGQGSSEFF.

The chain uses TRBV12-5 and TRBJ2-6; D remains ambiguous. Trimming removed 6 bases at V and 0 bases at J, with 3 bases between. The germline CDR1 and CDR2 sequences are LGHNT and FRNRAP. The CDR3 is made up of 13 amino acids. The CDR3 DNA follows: TGTGCTAGTGGCCTCTCTGGGGCCAACGTCCTGACTTTC. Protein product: CASGLSGANVLTF.

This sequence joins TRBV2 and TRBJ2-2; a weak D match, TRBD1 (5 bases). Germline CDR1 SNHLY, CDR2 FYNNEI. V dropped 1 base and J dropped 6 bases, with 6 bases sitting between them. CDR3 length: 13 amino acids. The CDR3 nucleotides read TGTGCCAGCAGTGAAGAAGGGGCCGGGGAGCTGTTTTTT. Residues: CASSEEGAGELFF.

CDR3 region: CAISESTPAYHTEAFF. The CDR3 DNA follows: TGTGCCATCAGTGAGTCGACTCCAGCATACCACACTGAAGCTTTCTTT. V gene TRBV10-3 combines with J gene TRBJ1-1; no definite D call. CDR3 length: 16 amino acids. Trimming shortened V by 0 bases and J by 3 bases, and 14 bases separated the two germline ends. Germline V gene sequence: CDR1 ENHRY, CDR2 SYGVKD.

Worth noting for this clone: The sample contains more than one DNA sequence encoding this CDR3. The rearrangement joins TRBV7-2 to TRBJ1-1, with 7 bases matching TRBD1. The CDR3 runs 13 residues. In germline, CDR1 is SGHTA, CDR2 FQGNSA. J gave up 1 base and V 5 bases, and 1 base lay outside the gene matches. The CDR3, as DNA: TGTGCCAGCAGCCCAGGGGGGAACACTGAAGCTTTCTTT. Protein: CASSPGGNTEAFF.

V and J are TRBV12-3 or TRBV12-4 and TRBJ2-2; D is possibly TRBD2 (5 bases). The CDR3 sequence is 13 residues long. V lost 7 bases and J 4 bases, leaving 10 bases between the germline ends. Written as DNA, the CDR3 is TGTGCCAGCAAGACCGAGGGCACCGGGGAGCTGTTTTTT. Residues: CASKTEGTGELFF.

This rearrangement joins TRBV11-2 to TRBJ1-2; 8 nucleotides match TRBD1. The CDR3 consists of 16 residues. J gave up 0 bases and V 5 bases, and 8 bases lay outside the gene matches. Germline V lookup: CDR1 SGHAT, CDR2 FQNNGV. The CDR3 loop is CASSRQGSLSNYGYTF. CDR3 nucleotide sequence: TGTGCCAGCAGCCGACAGGGGTCCTTATCTAACTATGGCTACACCTTC.

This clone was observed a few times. The CDR3: CASSTQGADTDTQYF. The CDR3 bases are TGTGCCAGCAGTACACAGGGGGCGGACACAGATACGCAGTATTTT. The chain employs TRBV6-5 and TRBJ2-3; TRBD1 matches at 9 bases. Trimming cost V 5 bases and J 2 bases; bases outside gene matches: 5. CDR1 and CDR2 (germline): MNHEY, SVGAGI. CDR3 length: 15 amino acids.